This entry is about one T cell receptor (beta chain). The V and J ends lost 3 bases and 3 bases respectively, with 6 bases between them. The germline CDR1 and CDR2 sequences are MRHNA and SNTAGT. The length of the CDR3 is 13 residues. These data come from a study of control samples from healthy donors and cancer patients. Sequencing was performed with immunoSEQ multiplex PCR; in TCRdb, only in-frame clones are kept and a portion is missing. The table shows approximately 70,000 clones, with approximately 84% occurring only once. This chain connects TRBV6-4 to TRBJ1-5; a possible D gene is TRBD1 (6 bases). The sample taken for sequencing was blood. This TCR came from a man aged 50 to 59 in good health. The CDR3 reads CASSEGANQPQHF. For the CDR3, the DNA is TGTGCCAGCAGTGAGGGGGCCAATCAGCCCCAGCATTTT.